This TCR beta chain stems from a study of immune cell composition in non-small cell lung cancer. Points from the study as a whole: Shared sequences between tumour-reactive and dominant in vivo clones were not proven.

This clone was picked up one time. Its antigen remains unknown. Assay: immunoSEQ multiplex PCR; the TCRdb copy retains only in-frame clones and omits some. Among 2,500 to 3,500 clones listed, around 79% were seen once. Normal lung was sampled as far from the tumour as possible, at least 3 cm. The CDR3 is made up of 18 amino acids. Losses at the gene ends were 5 bases for V and 0 bases for J; bases not matched to a gene: 15. The germline V gene has CDR1 LNHDA and CDR2 SQIVND (reference sequence). Sequenced: non-adjacent lung tissue. This receptor was obtained from a human donor with non-small cell lung cancer. The rearrangement links TRBV19 to TRBJ1-2, with 7 bases matching TRBD1. The CDR3 here is CASSYPYHGTETNYGYTF. The CDR3 DNA sequence: TGTGCCAGTAGTTACCCCTACCACGGGACAGAAACTAACTATGGCTACACCTTC.